A selection of T cell receptor beta chains follows, all from one sample in a study of post-analysis software for immune sequencing data. Each CDR3 protein is one row after TCRdb ran MiXCR on the PCR reads. The table has some 800,000 distinct CDR3 sequences, just over 45% seen once. The source material was blood. These receptors were obtained from a girl aged 5-17 years with multiple sclerosis. Each CDR3 is given with its conserved first and last residue. The D gene is left open where the match is weak. Where a row states a size, it is once, few, many or the class of an expanded clone; other rows omit it.

TRBJ1-4	once	-	TRBV5-5	TGTGCCAGCAGCTTGGCCAATTGGGGCGCCGGTGAAAAACTGTTTTTT	CASSLANWGAGEKLFF
TRBJ1-1	-	-	TRBV7-2	TGTGCCAGCACCCAGCTGGGGTTGGACACTGAAGCTTTCTTT	CASTQLGLDTEAFF
TRBJ2-3	few	TRBD1	TRBV6-6	TGTGCCAGCAGTCCGCAGGGGGACGCAGATACGCAGTATTTT	CASSPQGDADTQYF
TRBJ2-1	-	TRBD2	TRBV27	TGTGCCAGCAGTTTATCTGGGACTAGCGGGGCATTTGAGCAGTTCTTC	CASSLSGTSGAFEQFF
TRBJ2-1	few	TRBD2	TRBV29-1	TGCAGCGTTGAAGAAAGGGCTAGCGGGCACAATGAGCAGTTCTTC	CSVEERASGHNEQFF
TRBJ2-7	many	-	TRBV20-1	TGCAGTGCTAGAGTCCCTAGAGGATCCTACGAGCAGTACTTC	CSARVPRGSYEQYF
TRBJ1-2	-	-	TRBV12-3/TRBV12-4	TGTGCCAGCAGCACAGGGAATGGCTATGGCTACACCTTC	CASSTGNGYGYTF
TRBJ2-7	-	-	TRBV27	TGTGCCAGCAGTTTACGCGGGACTTACTACGAGCAGTACTTC	CASSLRGTYYEQYF
TRBJ2-7	-	-	TRBV10-3	TGTGCCATCAGTGAGTCGTTGGTTCCCTTCACCTACGAGCAGTACTTC	CAISESLVPFTYEQYF
TRBJ1-2	few	TRBD1	TRBV28	TGTGCCAGCAGTTTATCTGGGGGACAGGGTTATGGCTACACCTTC	CASSLSGGQGYGYTF
TRBJ2-1	many	-	TRBV24-1	TGTGCCACCAGTGATTTAGCGGGCTCCTACAATGAGCAGTTCTTC	CATSDLAGSYNEQFF
TRBJ2-3	few	TRBD2	TRBV6-5	TGTGCCAGCAGGGACGGACTAGCGACAGATACGCAGTATTTT	CASRDGLATDTQYF
TRBJ2-5	-	-	TRBV5-1	TGCGCCAGCAGCTTCCGGGCACAAGAGACCCAGTACTTC	CASSFRAQETQYF
TRBJ2-3	-	TRBD2	TRBV7-9	TGTGCCAGCAGCTTCCCTCCGGGACTAGCTCCCGTGGTAGATACGCAGTATTTT	CASSFPPGLAPVVDTQYF
TRBJ2-1	-	-	TRBV27	TGTGCCAGCAGTTTACGGGGAGAAATATATGAGCAGTTCTTC	CASSLRGEIYEQFF
TRBJ2-3	-	-	TRBV6-5	TGTGCCAGCAGTTCCGGACTTTATACGCAGTATTTT	CASSSGLYTQYF
TRBJ1-2	few	-	TRBV10-3	TGTGCCATCAGTGGCGTCCTTCAACATGGCTACACCTTC	CAISGVLQHGYTF
TRBJ2-1	-	-	TRBV13	TGTGCCAGCAGCTCCGTTCGTGAGCAGTTCTTC	CASSSVREQFF